This record concerns one T cell receptor beta chain sequence. The data stem from a study of CD4+ T cells in melanoma. The V end was cut by 1 base, the J end by 4 bases, with 11 bases between. CDR3 length: 15 amino acids. CDR1 is SGDLS, CDR2 YYNGEE, per germline. Profiling relied on immunoSEQ multiplex PCR, and the TCRdb table lists in-frame clones only, not all of them. The sample carries 20,000 to 25,000 clones, over 70% recorded once. The sample was cells from a culture (not recorded whether cultured in vitro). This sequence was found in a human donor with melanoma. The chain uses TRBV9 and TRBJ1-4; D gene ambiguous. CDR3 sequence: CASSVSSQLNEKLFF. CDR3 in DNA: TGTGCCAGCAGCGTATCTAGCCAGCTTAATGAAAAACTGTTTTTT.